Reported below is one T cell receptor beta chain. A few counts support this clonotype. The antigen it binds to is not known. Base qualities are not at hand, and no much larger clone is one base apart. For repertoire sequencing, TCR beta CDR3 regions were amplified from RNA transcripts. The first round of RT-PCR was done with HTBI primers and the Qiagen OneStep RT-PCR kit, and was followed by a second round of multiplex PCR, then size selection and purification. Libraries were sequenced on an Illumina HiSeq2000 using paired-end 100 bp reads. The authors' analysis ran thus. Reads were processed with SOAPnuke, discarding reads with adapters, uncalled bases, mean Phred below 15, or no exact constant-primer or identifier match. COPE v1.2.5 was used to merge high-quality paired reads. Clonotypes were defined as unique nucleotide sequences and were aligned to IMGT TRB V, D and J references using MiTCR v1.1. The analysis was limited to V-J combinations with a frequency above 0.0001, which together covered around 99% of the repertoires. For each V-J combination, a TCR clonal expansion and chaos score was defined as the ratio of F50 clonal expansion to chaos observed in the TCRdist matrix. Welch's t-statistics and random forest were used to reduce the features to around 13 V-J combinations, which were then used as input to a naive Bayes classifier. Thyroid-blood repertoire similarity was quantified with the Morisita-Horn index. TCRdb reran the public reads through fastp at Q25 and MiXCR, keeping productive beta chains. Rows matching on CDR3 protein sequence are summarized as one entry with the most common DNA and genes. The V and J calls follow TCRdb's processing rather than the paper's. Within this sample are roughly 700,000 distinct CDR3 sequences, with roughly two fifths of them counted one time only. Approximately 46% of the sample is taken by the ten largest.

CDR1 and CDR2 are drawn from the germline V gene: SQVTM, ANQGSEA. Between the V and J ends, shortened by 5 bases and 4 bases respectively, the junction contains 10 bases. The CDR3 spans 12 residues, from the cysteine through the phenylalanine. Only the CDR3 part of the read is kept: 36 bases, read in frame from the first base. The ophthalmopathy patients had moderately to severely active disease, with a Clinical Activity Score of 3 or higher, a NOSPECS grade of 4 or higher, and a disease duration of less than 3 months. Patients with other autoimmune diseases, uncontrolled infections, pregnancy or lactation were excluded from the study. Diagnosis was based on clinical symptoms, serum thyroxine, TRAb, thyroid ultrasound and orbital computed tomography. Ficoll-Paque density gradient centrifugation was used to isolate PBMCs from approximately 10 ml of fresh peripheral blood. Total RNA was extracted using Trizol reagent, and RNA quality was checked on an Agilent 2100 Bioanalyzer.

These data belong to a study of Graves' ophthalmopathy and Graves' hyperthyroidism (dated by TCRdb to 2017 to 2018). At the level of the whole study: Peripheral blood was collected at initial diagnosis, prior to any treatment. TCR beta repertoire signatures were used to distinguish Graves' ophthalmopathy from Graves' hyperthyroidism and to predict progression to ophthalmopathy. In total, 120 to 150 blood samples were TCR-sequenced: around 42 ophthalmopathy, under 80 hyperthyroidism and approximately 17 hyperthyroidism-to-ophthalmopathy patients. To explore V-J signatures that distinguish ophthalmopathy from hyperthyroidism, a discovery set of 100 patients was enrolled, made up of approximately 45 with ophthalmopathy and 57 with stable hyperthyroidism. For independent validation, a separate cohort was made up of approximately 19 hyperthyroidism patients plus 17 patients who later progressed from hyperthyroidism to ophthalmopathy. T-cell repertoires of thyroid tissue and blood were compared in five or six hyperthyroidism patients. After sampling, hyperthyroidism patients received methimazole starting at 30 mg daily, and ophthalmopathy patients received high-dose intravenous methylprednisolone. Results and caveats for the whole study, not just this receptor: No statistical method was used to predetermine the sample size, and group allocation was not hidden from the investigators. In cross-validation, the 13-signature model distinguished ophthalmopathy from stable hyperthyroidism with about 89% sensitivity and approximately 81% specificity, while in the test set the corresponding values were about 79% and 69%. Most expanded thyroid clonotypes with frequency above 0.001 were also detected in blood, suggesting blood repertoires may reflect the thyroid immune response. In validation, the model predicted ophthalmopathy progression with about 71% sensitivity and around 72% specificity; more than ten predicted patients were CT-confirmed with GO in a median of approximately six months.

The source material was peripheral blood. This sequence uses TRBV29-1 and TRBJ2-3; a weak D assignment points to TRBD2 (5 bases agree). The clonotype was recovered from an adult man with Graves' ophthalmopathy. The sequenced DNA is TGCAGCGTTAACGACGGGGCAGATACGCAGTATTTT. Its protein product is CSVNDGADTQYF.